One TCR beta chain is described in this entry. The data are from a study of blood T cell repertoires in COVID-19. Study overall: Italy, Spain and the United States were the sources of the convalescent and acute COVID-19 samples. Sample material is recorded as cDNA or gDNA derived from T cells, B-cell-depleted T cells, or PBMCs.

Source study methods: Reference gene primers were amplified, and this amplification served to estimate nucleated cell counts. The assay was immunoSEQ multiplex PCR, and TCRdb's table has in-frame clones only and misses some. Clonal size and the V and J genes are those of that table, whereas D and trimming came from the DNA. The sample has under 95,000 clones, roughly 85% seen once. The material sequenced was peripheral blood. The receptor's source is a man between 60 and 75 years old with active or convalescent COVID-19.

The CDR3 DNA sequence: TGTGCCAGCAGCGTACGCCCGGCAGGGGATCAGCCCCAGCATTTT. It yields the protein CASSVRPAGDQPQHF. V usage is TRBV3-1 (or the pseudogene TRBV3-2) and J usage is TRBJ1-5; D is possibly TRBD1 (6 bases). V was clipped by 5 bases and J by 5 bases, with 16 bases between them. This CDR3 has 15 residues. Germline assignment: CDR1 LGHDT and CDR2 YNNKEL (reference sequence).